This T cell receptor beta chain was observed in a study of blood T cell repertoires in COVID-19 (TCRdb year 2020). At the level of the whole study: The collaborator samples originated in the United States, Italy and Spain and spanned the acute and convalescent phases of COVID-19. Sample metadata almost always included a de-identified subject ID, COVID-19 status, age in years and sex. The samples were drawn from the first 160 participants of the ongoing ImmuneRACE study and from roughly 1,300 subjects provided by 6 global collaborators. Where available, HLA class I and class II types were obtained from metadata supplied by the sample provider rather than from assay-based typing. The prospective study material was composed of cDNA or gDNA derived from T cells, B-cell-depleted T cells, or PBMCs. A freely available public database, intended as a resource for researchers studying the immune response to SARS-CoV-2, is where the repertoires were released. The dataset comprised deeply sampled blood TCRbeta repertoires from subjects exposed to, actively infected with, or recovered from COVID-19.

The germline V gene specifies MNHEY as CDR1 and SVGAGI as CDR2. Trimming takes 6 bases from V and 1 base from J, and the germline ends sit 4 bases apart. Inclusive of the bounding cysteine and phenylalanine, the CDR3 is 12 residues long. Only the CDR3 region is kept as DNA, spanning 36 bases read in frame from base 1. Concerning this clone: No cognate antigen has been identified for it. One base away there is no much larger clone; base qualities are not given.

In the prospective study, participants were about 18 to 90 years old, resided in under 30 geographic areas of the United States, and were enrolled through a virtual design. To assign participants to cohorts, the prospective study relied on clinical history that participants themselves reported in a screening survey and a study questionnaire. Recovered participants in ImmuneRACE Cohort 3 were defined as having two consecutive negative NP/OP PCR tests, clearance from a healthcare professional, or resolution of symptoms. Each participant in the prospective study had whole blood, serum and a nasopharyngeal or oropharyngeal swab collected by mobile phlebotomists. Prospective study participants could optionally give additional blood draws and questionnaires over an approximately two-month period. Before DNA extraction, blood samples from the prospective study were shipped at room temperature or frozen.

TCRbeta CDR3 regions were amplified from genomic DNA by means of the immunoSEQ Assay, a bias-controlled multiplex PCR. Per the authors' processing: The number of nucleated cells in each sample was estimated from the amplification of reference gene primers within the assay. To quantify the absolute abundance of each unique TCRbeta CDR3 rearrangement, sequence reads were collapsed and filtered. For each sample, productive Simpson clonality was calculated by taking the square root of Simpson's diversity index across productive rearrangements. The table comes from immuneACCESS by way of TCRdb, which keeps in-frame sequences with V and J called. Part of the clones is missing from these tables; in studies checked, under half for an unresolved V gene and the rest for unknown reasons. Clonal size and the V and J genes are those of that table, whereas D and trimming came from the DNA. For this sample the table gives around 140,000 clones, of which around four fifths were detected only once. The ten top clones hold 5% to 7% of the sample.

The full study reports these points: The quantity of clinical and demographic metadata differed by source and by participant and was supplied without curation.

Source material: PBMCs or T cells enriched from blood (not recorded which). The clonotype was recovered from a woman in her forties or fifties who had recovered from COVID-19. The chain is assembled from TRBV6-5 and TRBJ1-3, with the D gene not clear enough to name. The nucleotide sequence reads TGTGCCAGCAGCCAGTCTGGAAACACCATATATTTT. Its protein reads: CASSQSGNTIYF.